A selection of T cell receptor beta chains follows, all from one sample in a study of T-cell reconstitution after alpha-beta-depleted transplantation in children. TCRdb fed the PCR reads into MiXCR, producing one record per CDR3 protein. Found here are 150,000 to 200,000 distinct CDR3 sequences, just over 14% of them singletons; the top ten hold about 13%. The sequencing used PBMCs from the stem cell graft donor, collected from the stem cell graft. The receptors derive from a human donor who donated a stem cell graft to a child with acute lymphoblastic leukemia. The CDR3 runs from the conserved cysteine through the conserved F or W. Fields, in order: D gene, J gene, CDR3 length, V gene, clone size, CDR3 DNA, CDR3 protein. The D gene is left open where the match is weak. Not every row has a clone size; where given, it reads once, few, many or a size class.

TRBD2	TRBJ2-7	14	TRBV11-2	few	TGTGCCAGCAGCGGCGGGAGGGAGTCCTACGAGCAGTACTTC	CASSGGRESYEQYF
TRBD1	TRBJ1-6	17	TRBV5-1	.	TGCGCCAGCAGCTTGGCCGGGACAGGGAATCCCAATTCACCCCTCCACTTT	CASSLAGTGNPNSPLHF
.	TRBJ2-3	16	TRBV7-8	many	TGTGCCAGCAGCTTCGGGGGAACCCATAGCACAGATACGCAGTATTTT	CASSFGGTHSTDTQYF
.	TRBJ2-5	15	TRBV20-1	many	.	CSAPARAYLCGTQYF
.	TRBJ2-3	15	TRBV7-9	many	TGTGCCAGCAGCTTCGAGGCAGGGCGGACAGATACGCAGTATTTT	CASSFEAGRTDTQYF
.	TRBJ2-1	15	TRBV11-3	many	TGTGCCAGCAGCCTTGAAGGGGCAAGATACAATGAGCAGTTCTTC	CASSLEGARYNEQFF
TRBD2	TRBJ2-7	16	TRBV7-6	many	TGTGCCAGCAGCTCGACTCCTACTAGCGGCCGCTCCGAGCAGTACTTC	CASSSTPTSGRSEQYF
TRBD1	TRBJ1-5	16	TRBV27	.	TGTGCCAGCATACCTACGGGACAGGGAGGCAATCAGCCCCAGCATTTT	CASIPTGQGGNQPQHF
TRBD2	TRBJ2-7	15	TRBV27	few	TGTGCCAGCAGGCAAGGACTAGCGACATTCTACGAGCAGTACTTC	CASRQGLATFYEQYF
.	TRBJ2-1	14	TRBV5-1	few	TGCGCCAGCAGCTTGGTCGTTAGCACCAATGAGCAGTTCTTC	CASSLVVSTNEQFF
.	TRBJ2-2	15	TRBV29-1	many	TGCAGCGTTGATCTGAGGGCGGCTGGCACCGGGGAGCTGTTTTTT	CSVDLRAAGTGELFF
.	TRBJ2-1	14	TRBV28	few	TGTGCCAGCAGTCCGCCGGACAGCCTAGGTGAGCAGTTCTTC	CASSPPDSLGEQFF
.	TRBJ2-1	13	TRBV5-1	few	TGCGCCAGCAGCTACGGAGGGGGGGCGGAGCAGTTCTTC	CASSYGGGAEQFF
TRBD2	TRBJ2-3	14	TRBV29-1	many	TGCAGCGCTGGGACTAGCGGGAGGGCAGATACGCAGTATTTT	CSAGTSGRADTQYF
.	TRBJ2-1	14	TRBV20-1	.	TGCAGTGGTATAAACGGGGACTGGGGAAATGAGCAGTTCTTC	CSGINGDWGNEQFF
TRBD2	TRBJ2-3	16	TRBV20-1	.	TGCAGTGCTAGGGCTAGCGGGAGGTTCAGCACAGATACGCAGTATTTT	CSARASGRFSTDTQYF
TRBD1	TRBJ1-4	20	TRBV11-1	few	TGTGCCAGCAGCTTCTCCTTACAGGGGGCAACTCGATCAACTAATGAAAAACTGTTTTTT	CASSFSLQGATRSTNEKLFF
.	TRBJ2-7	14	TRBV5-1	.	TGCGCCAGCAGCTTAGGTTACGGCTCCCACGAGCAGTACTTC	CASSLGYGSHEQYF
TRBD1	TRBJ1-1	13	TRBV7-9	many	TGTGCCAGCTCGGGACAGACGAACACTGAAGCTTTCTTT	CASSGQTNTEAFF
.	TRBJ2-3	16	TRBV20-1	many	TGCAGTGCTACTGATCCGCCCAGGGGAGTCACAGATACGCAGTATTTT	CSATDPPRGVTDTQYF
.	TRBJ2-2	12	TRBV5-1	many	TGCGCCAGCAGCTTGAACGGTGGGGAGCTGTTTTTT	CASSLNGGELFF
.	TRBJ2-2	14	TRBV5-1	many	TGCGCCAGCAGCTCGGACGCGAACACCGGGGAGCTGTTTTTT	CASSSDANTGELFF
.	TRBJ1-2	12	TRBV20-1	many	TGCAGTGCTAGGAGCCAGAACTATGGCTACACCTTC	CSARSQNYGYTF
TRBD1	TRBJ2-7	17	TRBV27	.	TGTGCCAGCAGACCCTTGACGAGGGGGCGGGTTCCCTACGAGCAGTACTTC	CASRPLTRGRVPYEQYF
.	TRBJ1-1	16	TRBV5-1	many	TGCGCCAGCAGCTTGGCCGCGGCAGGGCCGAACACTGAAGCTTTCTTT	CASSLAAAGPNTEAFF
.	TRBJ2-5	14	TRBV6-2/TRBV6-3	many	TGTGCCAGCAGTTACTCTGGCCGTCTGGAGACCCAGTACTTC	CASSYSGRLETQYF
.	TRBJ2-1	15	TRBV5-1	few	TGCGCCAGCAGCTTGGCCTATGGACAGTACAATGAGCAGTTCTTC	CASSLAYGQYNEQFF
.	TRBJ2-1	14	TRBV5-1	many	TGCGCCAGCCGATCGAGGGTTTCCTACAATGAGCAGTTCTTC	CASRSRVSYNEQFF
TRBD1	TRBJ2-1	15	TRBV5-5	.	TGTGCCAGCAGCGCGGGGACAGGTGTTTACAATGAGCAGTTCTTC	CASSAGTGVYNEQFF
.	TRBJ1-4	15	TRBV5-1	.	TGCGCCAGCAATGCGGCTGGGGGCAGAGAGGAAAAACTGTTTTTT	CASNAAGGREEKLFF
.	TRBJ2-7	11	TRBV7-9	many	TGTGCCAGCAGCTTAAACAACGAGCAGTACTTC	CASSLNNEQYF
TRBD1	TRBJ2-1	15	TRBV5-1	many	TGCGCCAGCAGCCCGGACAGGGGGCGATACAATGAGCAGTTCTTC	CASSPDRGRYNEQFF
.	TRBJ2-2	11	TRBV29-1	many	TGCAGCGTGGAAGACACCGGGGAGCTGTTTTTT	CSVEDTGELFF
.	TRBJ2-7	16	TRBV10-2	.	TGCGCCAGCAGTGAGACCCGGGGTGGAGGGACCTACGAGCAGTACTTC	CASSETRGGGTYEQYF
.	TRBJ1-1	14	TRBV20-1	many	TGCAGTGCTAGAGCCCAGGGAAGAGGAACTGAAGCTTTCTTT	CSARAQGRGTEAFF
.	TRBJ2-4	17	TRBV3-1	.	TGTGCCTGCAGCCAAGGGACGAGACTGGGAAACCAAAACATTCAGTACTTC	CACSQGTRLGNQNIQYF
.	TRBJ2-1	14	TRBV15	many	TGTGCCACCAGCAGAGATAACTCCTACAATGAGCAGTTCTTC	CATSRDNSYNEQFF
.	TRBJ1-4	16	TRBV20-1	few	TGCAGTGCTAGAGATCCCAGGCCGGCTAATAATGAAAAACTGTTTTTT	CSARDPRPANNEKLFF
.	TRBJ2-2	15	TRBV20-1	many	TGCAGTGCTAAGGCTAGCGTTCTCTTGCCGGGGGATCTGTTTTTT	CSAKASVLLPGDLFF
TRBD2	TRBJ2-3	16	TRBV7-9	few	TGTGCCAGCAGCTACCTAGCGGGAAAGGGCACAGATACGCAGTATTTT	CASSYLAGKGTDTQYF
.	TRBJ1-1	13	TRBV14	few	TGTGCCAGCAGCCAATCCAGCCACACTGAAGCTTTCTTT	CASSQSSHTEAFF